A single sample gave rise to the 8 T cell receptor beta chains below, sequenced in a study of shared clonotypes between healthy human individuals (dated by TCRdb to the early 2020s). To prepare the library, the immunoSEQ multiplex PCR assay was applied. Held by TCRdb, this immuneACCESS table contains in-frame sequences only and omits some clones. Under half of the omission traces to an unresolved V gene where checked; the cause of the rest is unknown. The table for this sample lists 740,000 or so clones; around four fifths of them were counted only once. Roughly 1.9% of the sample belongs to the ten largest clones. The source material was memory CD4+ T cells sorted from blood. The cell subset or site label, read with the paper, signifies: CD45RA-negative fraction. Every receptor here comes from a woman aged 25 to 39 in good health.

This chain uses TRBV29-1 with TRBJ2-3; 7 nucleotides line up with TRBD1. V was clipped by 1 base and J by 0 bases; unmatched bases: 16. CDR3 size: 19 residues. Germline V gene sequence: CDR1 SQVTM, CDR2 ANQGSEA. The CDR3 DNA follows: TGCAGCGTTGAAGTATTTATGGGGGACAGATACCCTAGCACAGATACGCAGTATTTT. As protein: CSVEVFMGDRYPSTDTQYF.

This clone was observed a handful of times. This chain joins TRBV6-5 and TRBJ2-3; 7 nucleotides align to TRBD2. This CDR3 is built from 15 residues. V was pared by 8 bases and J by 6 bases, with 14 bases of the junction left unmatched. From germline, CDR1 is MNHEY and CDR2 SVGAGI. The CDR3 nucleotides are TGTGCCAGCGCCAAAGGACTAGAGGGCTCCGATACGCAGTATTTT. Encoded protein: CASAKGLEGSDTQYF.

In its sample, this clone was seen many times. CDR3 region: CASSIFTDYGYTF. The CDR3 DNA sequence: TGTGCCAGTAGTATTTTTACAGACTATGGCTACACCTTC. The V and J genes are TRBV19 and TRBJ1-2; D uncertain. Trimming took 3 bases from V and 3 from J, leaving 8 bases between them. This CDR3 is 13 amino acids long. Germline CDR1 reads LNHDA; CDR2 reads SQIVND (reference sequence).

This clone was found a few times. The genes are TRBV2 and TRBJ2-2; 15 nucleotides line up with TRBD2. The length of the CDR3 is 17 residues. J was trimmed by 1 base and V by 5 bases; bases with no gene match: 2. From germline, CDR1 is SNHLY and CDR2 FYNNEI. The CDR3 DNA sequence: TGTGCCAGCAGTCGGACTAGCGGGAGGGGGAACACCGGGGAGCTGTTTTTT. Its translation is CASSRTSGRGNTGELFF.

The rearrangement joins TRBV19 to TRBJ2-1; D gene uncertain. This CDR3 spans 16 amino acids. V lost 1 base, J lost 2 bases, and 12 bases lay in between. Germline loops: CDR1 LNHDA, CDR2 SQIVND (reference sequence). This CDR3 reads CASSIGWNSPYNEQFF. The CDR3 coding sequence is TGTGCCAGTAGTATAGGGTGGAACAGTCCCTACAATGAGCAGTTCTTC.

This chain uses TRBV29-1 with TRBJ1-1; 7 bases match TRBD1. The CDR3 extends over 13 amino acids. V was pared by 6 bases and J by 2 bases, with 6 bases of the junction left unmatched. Germline V gives CDR1 SQVTM, CDR2 ANQGSEA. CDR3 DNA sequence: TGCAGCGTCACGACAGGGCTTAACACTGAAGCTTTCTTT. It yields the protein CSVTTGLNTEAFF. Filled out from reference TRBV29-1 and TRBJ1-1, the complete variable domain reads SAVISQKPSRDICQRGTSLTIQCQVDSQVTMMFWYRQQPGQSLTLIATANQGSEATYESGFVIDKFPISRPNLTFSTLTVSNMSPEDSSIYLCSVTTGLNTEAFFGQGTRLTVV.

This clone was seen just once. The chain employs TRBV19 and TRBJ1-2, with TRBD1 matching 7 bases. This CDR3 region has 13 residues. The V segment lost 8 bases and the J segment 0 bases; nucleotides outside the gene matches: 3. Germline V CDR1 and CDR2: LNHDA, SQIVND (reference sequence). The chain's CDR3 is CASRTGANYGYTF. The DNA for the CDR3 is TGTGCCAGTCGTACAGGGGCTAACTATGGCTACACCTTC. Using reference TRBV19 and TRBJ1-2 for the parts outside the CDR3, the full variable domain is DGGITQSPKYLFRKEGQNVTLSCEQNLNHDAMYWYRQDPGQGLRLIYYSQIVNDFQKGDIAEGYSVSREKKESFPLTVTSAQKNPTAFYLCASRTGANYGYTFGSGTRLTVV.

V gene TRBV13 combines with J gene TRBJ2-7; 14 nucleotides match TRBD2. Unmatched junction bases numbered 10, after V lost 5 bases and J lost 1 base. CDR3 size: 18 residues. The V gene's germline CDR1 is PRHDT and CDR2 FYEKMQ (reference sequence). Written as DNA, the CDR3 is TGTGCCAGCAGCCCTCGGACTAGCGGGAGGTCACCATCCTACGAGCAGTACTTC. It specifies CASSPRTSGRSPSYEQYF.